This T cell receptor (beta chain) was recovered during a study of T cell responses to AZD1222 COVID-19 vaccine. Turning to the study itself: Second doses were pooled across both intervals (about 4 or about 12 weeks). Findings and caveats of the study: Across the whole spike, CD4 TCRs peaked at regions 160-218 and 743-854.

Sequencing was performed with immunoSEQ multiplex PCR; in TCRdb, only in-frame clones are kept and a portion is missing. The top ten clones hold around 7.5% of a sample with over 100,000 clones, around 90% of them seen once. The CDR3 has 16 residues. Germline V CDR1 and CDR2: SGHRS, YFSETQ. The V segment lost 0 bases and the J segment 4 bases; nucleotides outside the gene matches: 4. In its sample, this clone was seen a few times. Its antigen is undetermined. The sequence was obtained from an adult in good health. The sequencing used peripheral blood, collected on day 0 of AZD1222 vaccination. This sequence joins TRBV5-1 and TRBJ2-3; TRBD2 agrees at 11 bases. The CDR3 DNA follows: TGCGCCAGCAGCTTGGGGACTAGCGGGCATTCAGATACGCAGTATTTT. It is translated as CASSLGTSGHSDTQYF.